The clone carrying this TCR beta chain was seen repeatedly, ten times or more. Antigen specificity is unknown. This specimen belongs to a study of molecular identifiers for immune sequencing clone quantification. The study, taken as a whole, reports: Jurkat TCR RNA that was spiked in from one cell was reportedly detectable among one million naive cells. Under 1% of molecules in naive cells, but over 98% of effector molecules, belonged to clones above 20 RNA copies. Identical TCR molecules can share a barcode, and this sharing could underestimate highly expanded clone sizes.

Trimming pared 1 base from V and 6 bases from J, leaving 11 bases between. This CDR3 has 14 amino acids. CDR1 and CDR2 from the germline V gene are MNHEY and SVGAGI. Using its own MiXCR run on the PCR reads, TCRdb lists one record per CDR3 protein. The sample lists more than 300,000 distinct CDR3 sequences, over 20% occurring once. Naive CD8 T cells underwent sorting with the CD8+CD4-CCR7+CD45RA+ definition. The clonotype comes from a human donor in good health. Some libraries in this study had Jurkat cell RNA spiked in. The V gene is TRBV6-5, the J gene TRBJ2-3; possible D gene TRBD2, 6 bases. Source material: naive CD8+ T cells from blood, with Jurkat cell RNA spiked in. Noted subset: FACS-sorted CD8+CD4-CCR7+CD45RA+ naive T cells. The CDR3 DNA is TGTGCCAGCAGTTACTTCTTGGAGGGTGATACGCAGTATTTT. Translation gives CASSYFLEGDTQYF.